This paragraph covers one T cell receptor (beta chain) sequence. In its sample, this clone was seen a few times. It has no known antigen specificity. Base qualities are not at hand, and no much larger clone is one base apart. Library generation was performed with the immunoSEQ multiplex PCR assay. For the multiplex PCR, a mixture combining 60 forward primers for TCR Vbeta segments and 13 reverse primers for TCR Jbeta segments was used. A multiplex PCR assay on genomic DNA amplified the CDR3 region of rearranged TCR beta genes. On the Illumina HiSeq System, the amplified TCR beta libraries were sequenced as 87-base-pair reads. Turning to the authors' computational methods: In a later analysis, around 80 million unique TCR beta chains were counted across the roughly 610 repertoires, and around 11 million of these chains were shared by at least two donors. Raw reads were error-corrected and collapsed into unique sequences with a nearest-neighbor algorithm that merged closely related sequences to remove PCR and sequencing errors. CDR3 sequences were aligned to IMGT reference sequences to assign V, D and J gene segments. For a sequence to be retained, at least a six-nucleotide match to both a V gene segment and a J gene segment was required. Rearrangements were called productive when the CDR3 lacked stop codons and stayed in frame with V and J; all others were non-productive. CDR3 was defined by IMGT convention, running from the second conserved V-encoded cysteine to the conserved J-encoded phenylalanine. Sequences without an unambiguous match to a single V gene segment were excluded from the earlier analysis of over 500 of the donors. An earlier analysis of about 600 of the donors called V segments functional above 56.7% productive rearrangements and segregating when the between-donor standard deviation exceeded 5%. A statistical classification framework was built for diagnosing cytomegalovirus status from the catalog of TCR beta chain sequences. In a later analysis, V and J genes were assigned by comparing TCR nucleotide sequences against IMGT/GENE-DB human TR gene sequences. The TCRdist pipeline was used in a later analysis to assign CDR3 sequences and most-parsimonious VDJ recombination scenarios. A later analysis defined each TCR beta chain by its CDR3 amino acid sequence plus V-gene family, and excluded reads lacking a unique V-gene family. As a way to deal with suspected cross-contamination and a sequencing artifact, a later analysis dropped more than 500 nucleotide sequences that were highly shared and had low generation probability. For each public chain, a later analysis derived a clonal expansion index from normalized ranks of inferred template counts within each repertoire. In a later analysis, generation probabilities were computed with a VDJ recombination model fitted to out-of-frame rearrangements, and the resulting probabilities were checked against IGoR. A later analysis scored TCR-TCR, TCR-HLA and TCR-CMV co-occurrence with hypergeometric tests, applying a repertoire-size bias correction to TCR pairs. To estimate false discovery rates, a later analysis permuted the HLA or CMV assignments 20 times. In a later analysis, co-occurring TCRs were grouped with DBSCAN, and TCRdist sequence similarity was added when clustering was performed within HLA-allele-positive subsets. Repertoires with fewer than 30,000 or more than 120,000 public chains, plus five repertoires with anomalous nucleotide sharing, were excluded from co-occurrence clustering. The table was pulled from immuneACCESS by TCRdb, which kept in-frame rearrangements only. Such tables lose some clones; where checked, under half of the loss comes from unresolved V genes, and the rest has no known cause. V, J and clone size are taken as reported in that table, and D and trimming were inferred from the DNA itself. The sample yields some 200,000 clones; 79% were counted once. The ten largest clones represent about 1.4% of the sample.

The data were obtained in a study of cytomegalovirus exposure and HLA in healthy donors (dated by TCRdb to the late 2010s). In the study overall: According to an earlier analysis of 587 of the donors, roughly 180 million T cells yielded 90 million to 140 million unique TCR beta sequences and around 280 Gb of sequence data. Around 320 gigabases of sequencing data and tens of millions of unique TCR sequences were included in an early release covering several hundred HLA-typed donors. Of the 300 to 450 genotyped donors, approximately 82% fell in the genetic ancestry cluster associated with self-reported Caucasian donors. The study aimed to test whether cataloging public T cell receptors could reveal signatures of past pathogen exposure. The study profiled the T cell repertoires of 550 to 700 subjects by immunosequencing and related them to cytomegalovirus serostatus. Besides the first cohort of roughly 660 subjects, a separate validation cohort made up of some 110 different subjects was used. To predict cytomegalovirus infection status, the study combined high-throughput TCR immunosequencing, statistical association of individual TCRs with disease status, and machine learning. A later analysis re-examined previously published TCR beta repertoires from 600 to 700 donors and added high-resolution HLA genotyping to investigate patterns of TCR occurrence. The later analysis used no new phenotypic data to find candidate immune exposures, relying instead on TCR beta sequences and their occurrence across donors. To decide whether each TCR beta V gene segment behaved as functional or pseudogenic, an earlier analysis of fewer than 750 of the donors relied on high-throughput TCR beta sequencing. Donor age, sex, ethnicity and CMV serostatus were compiled alongside the repertoire data. A later genetic analysis took genome-wide SNP genotypes for about 65% of the 666 donors and used that subset as a discovery cohort. All discovery cohort repertoires had been generated on a single sequencing platform. Class I and class II HLA loci were covered by the typing at four-digit resolution. The number of donors typed differed by locus, with about 629-640 for A, B, C, DRB1 and DQB1, 522 for DQA1, nearly 610 for DPA1, and 450 to 480 for DPB1. Roughly five DR-DQ haplotypes were treated as single units for association and clustering because of strong linkage in the cohort. Among some 400 genotyped donors of the cohort, an average of around 240,000 unique TCR beta nucleotide sequences was sequenced per donor, of which roughly 17% were non-productive. Overall results and qualifications from the work: Most TCR sequences were seen in very few donors, while some public TCRs were found in many individuals. Only TCR beta chains were sequenced in this cohort, and the absence of alpha or paired-chain data limited detectable features. Because counts were too low, more than 15 rarely observed V segments, including chromosome 9 orphons, were left out of the earlier analysis of 500 to 750 of the donors. In vitro tests confirmed that three of the cytomegalovirus-associated TCR beta chains recognize cytomegalovirus antigens. An association between a missense DCLRE1C variant and V-gene and J-gene trimming of TCR beta chains was found in a later genetic analysis and replicated in an independent cohort. In a later genetic analysis, fewer N-insertions in productive TCRs were reported among donors in an Asian-associated ancestry cluster than the roughly 700-donor mean. Sequencing depth was assumed to be roughly uniform across donors in the presence/absence analyses, though that assumption may not hold. According to a later analysis, most CMV-associated TCR beta chains appeared to be HLA-restricted, and the HLA associations seemed to be driven largely by CMV exposure. When HLA alleles, especially DR and DQ, strongly co-occurred, TCR associations were difficult to assign to individual alleles. Immune exposure information for the cohort was limited to CMV serostatus. A later analysis associated about 17,000 TCR beta sequences with specific HLA alleles at a false discovery rate of 0.05. A later analysis found that TCR association rates varied across HLA loci, with DRB1 alleles showing the most associated TCRs and HLA-C alleles the fewest. Compared with equally common non-associated chains, HLA-associated TCR beta chains in a later analysis were more clonally expanded and had lower generation probabilities. A later analysis reported that several top co-occurrence clusters appeared linked to parvovirus B19, influenza, CMV and Epstein-Barr virus. The authors suggested that the approach could potentially be extended to other disease states and immunological phenotypes. A cluster of highly shared sequence variants was judged likely to be a technical artifact of the sequencing pipeline. The study gave a list of around 170 TCR beta chains associated with cytomegalovirus. Correlated functional status among segregating V segments might be attributable to linkage disequilibrium, but an unknown experimental factor could not be ruled out. Cytomegalovirus status was reported to be diagnosed by the classifier with high specificity and sensitivity in both the original and validation cohorts. Because HLA typing was missing for some donors at each locus, association tests included only the typed subset. A further reported finding was that TCR beta sequences accurately predicted the HLA-A and HLA-B alleles for most subjects in the first cohort. In an earlier analysis of 587 of the donors, most TCR beta V segments appeared in productive rearrangements about 87% or about 30% of the time, broadly matching IMGT annotations.

The cohort consisted of 666 healthy bone marrow donors. All cohort members were sampled while nominally healthy, although unrecorded immune exposures were likely present. The donor was CMV seropositive and belonged to the group of 250 to 350 seropositive cohort members. Each donor provided a peripheral blood sample, and peripheral blood mononuclear cells were used for TCR beta sequencing. Genomic DNA extraction from the blood cell samples was performed with the Qiagen DNeasy Blood Extraction Kit. The receptor's source is a girl aged 5-17 years in good health and CMV-seropositive. The sample comprised PBMCs.

The DNA sequence is TGTGCCAGCAGCCGTACAGGGATCTACGAGCAGTACTTC. It translates to CASSRTGIYEQYF. The rearranged segments are TRBV7-9 and TRBJ2-7; TRBD1 is a weak D gene call, 6 bases matching. Cut back by 5 bases and 3 bases, the V and J ends lie 11 bases apart. Including the terminal cysteine and phenylalanine, the CDR3 comprises 13 residues. This entry keeps only the CDR3 DNA: 39 bases, framed from base 1. For CDR1 and CDR2, the germline V gene (reference sequence) lists SEHNR and FQNEAQ.